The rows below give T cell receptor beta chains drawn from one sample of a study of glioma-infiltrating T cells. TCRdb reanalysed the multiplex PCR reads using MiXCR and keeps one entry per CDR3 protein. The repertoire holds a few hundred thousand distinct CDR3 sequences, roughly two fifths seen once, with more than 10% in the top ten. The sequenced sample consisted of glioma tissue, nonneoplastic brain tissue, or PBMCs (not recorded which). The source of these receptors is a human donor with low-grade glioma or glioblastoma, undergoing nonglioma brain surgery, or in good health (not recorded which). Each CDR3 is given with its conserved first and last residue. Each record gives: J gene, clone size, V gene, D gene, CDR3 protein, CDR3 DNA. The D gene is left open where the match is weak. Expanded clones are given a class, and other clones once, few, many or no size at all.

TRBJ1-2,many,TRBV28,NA,CASTTGYYGYTF,TGTGCCAGCACCACCGGATACTATGGCTACACCTTC
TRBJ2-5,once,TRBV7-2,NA,CASRKVPQETQYF,TGTGCCAGCCGAAAGGTTCCCCAAGAGACCCAGTACTTC
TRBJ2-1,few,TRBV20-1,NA,CSAARGYNEQFF,TGCAGTGCTGCCAGGGGATACAATGAGCAGTTCTTC
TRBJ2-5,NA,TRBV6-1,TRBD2,CASSQPGLAGLGETQYF,TGTGCCAGCAGTCAACCGGGACTAGCGGGATTAGGAGAGACCCAGTACTTC
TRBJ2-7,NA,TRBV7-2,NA,CASSSRDNYEQYF,TGTGCCAGCAGCTCCCGGGACAACTACGAGCAGTACTTC
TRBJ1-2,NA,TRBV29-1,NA,CSVALYDGYTF,TGCAGCGTTGCCCTCTACGATGGCTACACCTTC
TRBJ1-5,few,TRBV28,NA,CASSSTQGSNQPQHF,TGTGCCAGCAGTTCCACTCAGGGGAGCAATCAGCCCCAGCATTTT
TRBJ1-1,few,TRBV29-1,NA,CSVLMGLAEAFF,TGCAGCGTTCTTATGGGGTTGGCTGAAGCTTTCTTT
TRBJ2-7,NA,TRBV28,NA,CASGARLALTPGYEQYF,TGTGCCAGCGGCGCGAGGCTAGCGCTCACACCGGGGTACGAGCAGTACTTC
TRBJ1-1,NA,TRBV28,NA,CASSSAGAPATEAFF,TGTGCCAGCAGTTCTGCAGGGGCCCCGGCCACTGAAGCTTTCTTT
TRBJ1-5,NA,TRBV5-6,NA,CASSLILDLGQPQHF,TGTGCCAGCAGCTTGATCCTGGACCTAGGTCAGCCCCAGCATTTT
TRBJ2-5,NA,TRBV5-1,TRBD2,CASSPLLAGEETQYF,TGCGCCAGCAGCCCACTACTAGCGGGAGAAGAGACCCAGTACTTC
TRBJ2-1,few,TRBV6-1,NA,CASRGVSPYNEQFF,TGTGCCAGTAGAGGGGTTTCTCCCTACAATGAGCAGTTCTTC
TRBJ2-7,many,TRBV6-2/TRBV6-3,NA,CASSYSSRMRSEQYF,TGTGCCAGCAGTTACAGTTCTAGGATGCGCTCCGAGCAGTACTTC
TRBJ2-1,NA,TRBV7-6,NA,CASSRGQAYNEQFF,TGTGCCAGCAGCCGGGGCCAAGCGTACAATGAGCAGTTCTTC